Sequencing of this T cell receptor beta chain was carried out in a study of blood T cell repertoires in COVID-19. Study overall: The origin of the acute and convalescent COVID-19 samples was the United States, Italy and Spain. In each case, the material was cDNA or gDNA derived from T cells, B-cell-depleted T cells, or PBMCs.

During active infection, Seattle patients enrolled and were then monitored through disease. Trimming cost V 1 base and J 2 bases, with 8 bases left between them. CDR3 length equals 14 residues. Germline V gene data show CDR1 as SGHVS and CDR2 as FQNEAQ. Authors' analysis steps: Amplification of reference gene primers was used by the study to estimate nucleated cell counts. Produced via immunoSEQ multiplex PCR; TCRdb's table is partial and in-frame only. V, J and clone size were drawn from that table, and D and trimming were deduced from the DNA. The data hold about 120,000 clones, with more than 70% observed a single time.

The chain uses TRBV7-8 and TRBJ1-2, with a weak D call TRBD1 (5 bases). This TCR came from a woman in her sixties with COVID-19, enrolled during active disease. Sequenced sample: peripheral blood. CDR3 DNA sequence: TGTGCCAGCAGCTTAGACGCAGGGAACTATGGCTACACCTTC. Amino acid sequence: CASSLDAGNYGYTF.